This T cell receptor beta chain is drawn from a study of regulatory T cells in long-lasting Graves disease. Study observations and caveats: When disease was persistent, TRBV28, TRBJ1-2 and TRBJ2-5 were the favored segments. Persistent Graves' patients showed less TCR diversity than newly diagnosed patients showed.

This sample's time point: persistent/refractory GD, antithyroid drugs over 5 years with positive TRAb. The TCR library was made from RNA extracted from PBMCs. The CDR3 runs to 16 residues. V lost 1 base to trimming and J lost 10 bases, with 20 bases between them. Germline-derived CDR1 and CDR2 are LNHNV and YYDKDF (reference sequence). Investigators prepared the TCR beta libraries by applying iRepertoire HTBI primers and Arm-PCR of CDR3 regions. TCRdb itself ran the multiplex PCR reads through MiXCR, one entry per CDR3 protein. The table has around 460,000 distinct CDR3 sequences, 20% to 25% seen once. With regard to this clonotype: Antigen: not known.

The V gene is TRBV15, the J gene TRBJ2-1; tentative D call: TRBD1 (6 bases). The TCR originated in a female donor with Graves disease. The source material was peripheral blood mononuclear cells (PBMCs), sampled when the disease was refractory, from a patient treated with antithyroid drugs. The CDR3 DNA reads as TGTGCCACCAGCAGAGCCGAGGGGGTCTCGCAATACGAGCAGTTCTTC. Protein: CATSRAEGVSQYEQFF.